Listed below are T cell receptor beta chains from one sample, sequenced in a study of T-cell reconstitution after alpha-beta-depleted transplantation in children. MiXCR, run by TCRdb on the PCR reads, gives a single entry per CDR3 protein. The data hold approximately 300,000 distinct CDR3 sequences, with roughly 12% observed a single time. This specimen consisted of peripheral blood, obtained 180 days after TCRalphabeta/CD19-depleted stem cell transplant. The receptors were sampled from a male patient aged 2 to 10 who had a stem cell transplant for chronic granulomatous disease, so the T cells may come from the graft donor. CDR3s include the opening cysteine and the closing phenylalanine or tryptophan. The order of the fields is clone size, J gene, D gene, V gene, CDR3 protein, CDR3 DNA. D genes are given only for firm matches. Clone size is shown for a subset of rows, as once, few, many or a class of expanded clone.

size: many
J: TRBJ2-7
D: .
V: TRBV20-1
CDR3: CSAWTRGEQYF
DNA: TGCAGTGCTTGGACCCGCGGCGAGCAGTACTTC

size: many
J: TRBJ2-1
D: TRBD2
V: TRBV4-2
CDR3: CASSFGLAGGQFF
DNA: TGTGCCAGCAGCTTTGGACTAGCGGGAGGGCAGTTCTTC

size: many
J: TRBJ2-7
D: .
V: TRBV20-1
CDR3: CSARPVDSILADDSYEQYF
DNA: TGCAGTGCTAGACCTGTAGATTCTATACTAGCTGACGACTCCTACGAGCAGTACTTC

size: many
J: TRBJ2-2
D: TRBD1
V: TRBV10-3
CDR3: CAISESRRQGANTGELFF
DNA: TGTGCCATCAGTGAGTCGAGGCGGCAGGGGGCGAACACCGGGGAGCTGTTTTTT

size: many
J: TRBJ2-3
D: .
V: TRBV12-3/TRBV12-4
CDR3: CASTPPGGLTDTQYF
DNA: TGTGCCAGCACCCCCCCCGGCGGCCTCACAGATACGCAGTATTTT

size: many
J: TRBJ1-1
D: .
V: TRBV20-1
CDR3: CSAREAGPSPEAFF
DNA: TGCAGTGCTAGAGAGGCAGGGCCTTCTCCTGAAGCTTTCTTT

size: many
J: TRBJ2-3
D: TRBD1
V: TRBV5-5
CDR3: CASSAPDRGTDTQYF
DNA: TGTGCCAGCAGCGCGCCGGACAGGGGCACAGATACGCAGTATTTT

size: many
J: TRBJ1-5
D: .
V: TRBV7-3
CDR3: CASSLQENQPQHF
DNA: TGTGCCAGCAGCCTACAGGAAAATCAGCCCCAGCATTTT

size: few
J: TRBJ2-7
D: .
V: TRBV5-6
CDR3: CASSLGPARSYEQYF
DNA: TGTGCCAGCAGCTTGGGGCCAGCTCGATCCTACGAGCAGTACTTC

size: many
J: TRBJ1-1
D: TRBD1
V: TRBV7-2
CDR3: CASSRIGTTGEETEAFF
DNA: TGTGCCAGCAGCCGAATTGGTACGACAGGGGAAGAAACTGAAGCTTTCTTT

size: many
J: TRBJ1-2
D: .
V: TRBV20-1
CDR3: CSAHDKIYGYTF
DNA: TGCAGTGCTCACGACAAGATCTATGGCTACACCTTC

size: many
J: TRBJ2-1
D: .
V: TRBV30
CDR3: CAWSAGPNEQFF
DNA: TGTGCCTGGAGTGCGGGACCAAATGAGCAGTTCTTC

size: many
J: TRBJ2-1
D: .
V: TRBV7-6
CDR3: CASSLNPGYNEQFF
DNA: TGTGCCAGCAGCTTAAATCCGGGATACAATGAGCAGTTCTTC

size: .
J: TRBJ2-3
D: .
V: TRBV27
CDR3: CASSLGGFSTDTQYF
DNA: TGTGCCAGCAGTTTAGGCGGGTTCAGCACAGATACGCAGTATTTT

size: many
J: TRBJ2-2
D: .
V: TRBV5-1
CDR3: CASRSSGELFF
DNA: TGCGCCAGCAGATCTTCCGGGGAGCTGTTTTTT

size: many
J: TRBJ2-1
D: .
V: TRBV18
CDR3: CASSPLGDEQFF
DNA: TGTGCCAGCTCGCCATTAGGGGATGAGCAGTTCTTC

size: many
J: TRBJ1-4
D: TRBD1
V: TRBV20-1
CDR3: CSARAPGTGNEKLFF
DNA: TGCAGTGCTAGAGCTCCAGGGACAGGGAACGAAAAACTGTTTTTT

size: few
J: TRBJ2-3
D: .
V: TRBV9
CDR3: CASSVGTSSTDTQYF
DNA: TGTGCCAGCAGCGTCGGGACTTCTAGCACAGATACGCAGTATTTT

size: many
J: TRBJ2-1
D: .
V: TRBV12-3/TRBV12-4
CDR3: CASSFQIGVHEQFF
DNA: TGTGCCAGCAGTTTCCAGATTGGTGTTCATGAGCAGTTCTTC

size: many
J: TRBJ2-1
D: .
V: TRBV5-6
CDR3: CASRFVGYNEQFF
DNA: TGTGCCAGCAGATTCGTAGGGTACAATGAGCAGTTCTTC

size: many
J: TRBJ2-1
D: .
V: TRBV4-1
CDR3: CASSHEPASSHYNEQFF
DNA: TGCGCCAGCAGCCACGAACCAGCTAGTAGTCATTACAATGAGCAGTTCTTC

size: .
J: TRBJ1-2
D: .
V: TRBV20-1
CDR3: CSARIGGYTF
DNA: TGCAGTGCTAGGATCGGTGGCTACACCTTC

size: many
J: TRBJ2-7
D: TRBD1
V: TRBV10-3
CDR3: CAISVGQGAGYEQYF
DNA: TGTGCCATCAGTGTGGGACAGGGGGCAGGGTACGAGCAGTACTTC

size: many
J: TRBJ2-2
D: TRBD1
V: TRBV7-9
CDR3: CASSRDRGFTGELFF
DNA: TGTGCCAGCAGTCGGGACAGGGGTTTCACCGGGGAGCTGTTTTTT

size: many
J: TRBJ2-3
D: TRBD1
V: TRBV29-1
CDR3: CSVVERTGSTDTQYF
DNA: TGCAGCGTTGTCGAGAGGACAGGGAGCACAGATACGCAGTATTTT

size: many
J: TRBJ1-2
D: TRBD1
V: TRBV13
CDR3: CASTQQRGTDPYGYTF
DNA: TGTGCCAGCACCCAGCAACGGGGGACAGACCCCTATGGCTACACCTTC

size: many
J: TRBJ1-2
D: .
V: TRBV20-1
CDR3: CSARYPYNYGYTF
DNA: TGCAGTGCTAGGTACCCCTACAACTATGGCTACACCTTC